Following are 5 T cell receptor beta chains from one sample sequenced in a study of shared clonotypes between healthy human individuals. Assay used: immunoSEQ multiplex PCR; TCRdb lists only in-frame clones, some missing. The sample contains some 2.3 million clones, more than 85% of which appear only once. Sequencing used naive CD4+ T cells from PBMCs. The subset was: CD45RA+ positively selected. These TCRs come from a man aged 18 to 29 in good health. Some clones in this sample may be carry-over from other donors' samples.

The V call is TRBV5-1, the J call TRBJ1-5; possibly TRBD1 for D (5 bases). The V and J ends lost 4 bases and 1 base respectively, with 12 bases between them. The CDR3 is 15 residues long. Germline V gives CDR1 SGHRS, CDR2 YFSETQ. The CDR3 sequence: CASSQDSSSNQPQHF. The CDR3 DNA follows: TGCGCCAGCAGCCAAGACAGTTCGAGCAATCAGCCCCAGCATTTT.

CDR3 loop: CASSYTRALAGTDTQYF. The CDR3, as DNA: TGTGCCAGCAGTTACACCCGAGCGCTAGCGGGAACAGATACGCAGTATTTT. This sequence joins TRBV5-6 and TRBJ2-3; 9 bases match TRBD2. CDR1 is SGHDT and CDR2 is YYEEEE in the germline V gene. The CDR3 spans 17 residues. The J segment lost 3 bases and the V segment lost 5 bases, leaving 13 bases of the junction unmatched.

The chain uses TRBV19 and TRBJ1-5; no reliable D call. CDR3 size: 17 residues. V lost 5 bases to trimming and J lost 5 bases, with 22 bases between them. CDR1 and CDR2 (germline): LNHDA, SQIVND (reference sequence). The CDR3 coding sequence is TGTGCCAGTAGTCCGACCCCGCTGGGCTTAAGGCATCAGCCCCAGCATTTT. Protein sequence: CASSPTPLGLRHQPQHF. The full variable domain, its missing parts supplied by reference TRBV19 and TRBJ1-5, is DGGITQSPKYLFRKEGQNVTLSCEQNLNHDAMYWYRQDPGQGLRLIYYSQIVNDFQKGDIAEGYSVSREKKESFPLTVTSAQKNPTAFYLCASSPTPLGLRHQPQHFGDGTRLSIL.

Concerning this clone itself: Other DNA sequences in this sample translate to the same CDR3. The rearrangement uses TRBV5-1 and TRBJ2-2; D remains unclear. CDR3 length: 15 amino acids. CDR1 is SGHRS and CDR2 is YFSETQ in the germline V gene. Trimming pared 0 bases from V and 0 bases from J, leaving 6 bases between. The chain's CDR3 is CASSLGTSNTGELFF. CDR3 in DNA: TGCGCCAGCAGCTTGGGCACCTCGAACACCGGGGAGCTGTTTTTT.

This chain joins TRBV29-1 and TRBJ2-1; a weak D match, TRBD2 (6 bases). The CDR3 sequence is 13 residues long. CDR1 is SQVTM and CDR2 is ANQGSEA in the germline V gene. V was cut by 4 bases and J by 8 bases, with 15 bases left in between. CDR3 nucleotides: TGCAGCGTTGGTCTGGGACTCATCGATGAGCAGTTCTTC. Protein sequence: CSVGLGLIDEQFF.